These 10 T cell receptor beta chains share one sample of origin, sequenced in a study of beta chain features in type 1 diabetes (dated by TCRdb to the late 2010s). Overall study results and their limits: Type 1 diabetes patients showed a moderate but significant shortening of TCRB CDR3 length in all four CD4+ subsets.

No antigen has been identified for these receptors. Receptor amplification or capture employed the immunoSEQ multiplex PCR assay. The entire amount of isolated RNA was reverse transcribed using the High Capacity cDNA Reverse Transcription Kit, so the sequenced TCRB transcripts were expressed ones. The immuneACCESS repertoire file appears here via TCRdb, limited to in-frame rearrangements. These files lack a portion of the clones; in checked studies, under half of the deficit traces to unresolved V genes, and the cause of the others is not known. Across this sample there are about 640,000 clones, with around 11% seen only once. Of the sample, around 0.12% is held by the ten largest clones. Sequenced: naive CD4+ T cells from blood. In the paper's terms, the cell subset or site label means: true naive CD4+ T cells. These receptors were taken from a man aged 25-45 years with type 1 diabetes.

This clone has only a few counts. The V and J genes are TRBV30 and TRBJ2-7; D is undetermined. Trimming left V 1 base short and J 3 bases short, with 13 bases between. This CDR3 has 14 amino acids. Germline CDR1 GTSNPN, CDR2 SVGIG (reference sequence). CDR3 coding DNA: TGTGCCTGGAGTGAAGGACCCTTACTCTACGAGCAGTACTTC. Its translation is CAWSEGPLLYEQYF.

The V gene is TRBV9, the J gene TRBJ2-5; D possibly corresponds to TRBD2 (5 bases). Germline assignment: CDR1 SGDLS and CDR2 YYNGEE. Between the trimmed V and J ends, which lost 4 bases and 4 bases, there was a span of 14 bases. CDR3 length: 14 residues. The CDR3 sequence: CASSQRVAGETQYF. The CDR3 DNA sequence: TGTGCCAGCAGCCAGAGGGTAGCAGGAGAGACCCAGTACTTC.

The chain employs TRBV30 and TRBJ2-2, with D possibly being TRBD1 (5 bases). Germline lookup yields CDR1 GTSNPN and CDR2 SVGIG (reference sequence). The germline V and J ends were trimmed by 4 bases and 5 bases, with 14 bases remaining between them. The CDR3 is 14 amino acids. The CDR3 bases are TGTGCCTGGAACCGGGCCCAGGGAACCGGGGAGCTGTTTTTT. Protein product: CAWNRAQGTGELFF.

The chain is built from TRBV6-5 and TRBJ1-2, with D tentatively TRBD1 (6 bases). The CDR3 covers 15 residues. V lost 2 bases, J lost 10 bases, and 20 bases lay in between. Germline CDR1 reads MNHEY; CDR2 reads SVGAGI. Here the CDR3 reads CASSYGKGTMALYTF. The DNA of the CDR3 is TGTGCCAGCAGTTACGGTAAAGGGACAATGGCCCTCTACACCTTC.

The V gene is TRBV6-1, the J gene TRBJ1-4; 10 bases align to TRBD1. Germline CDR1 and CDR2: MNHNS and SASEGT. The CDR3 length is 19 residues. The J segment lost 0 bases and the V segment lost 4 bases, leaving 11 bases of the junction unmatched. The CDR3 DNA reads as TGTGCCAGCAGTGGGTTCGGACAGGGGGAACACACAACTAATGAAAAACTGTTTTTT. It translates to CASSGFGQGEHTTNEKLFF.

The CDR3 here is CASMAGQLLNEQFF. In DNA, the CDR3 is TGTGCCAGCATGGCGGGACAACTTTTGAATGAGCAGTTCTTC. This chain connects TRBV6-6 to TRBJ2-1, with D possibly being TRBD1 or TRBD2 (6 bases each). Trimming took off 7 bases at V and 7 bases at J, with 17 bases between the two ends. This CDR3 has 14 residues. Germline values: CDR1 MNHNY, CDR2 SVGAGI (reference sequence).

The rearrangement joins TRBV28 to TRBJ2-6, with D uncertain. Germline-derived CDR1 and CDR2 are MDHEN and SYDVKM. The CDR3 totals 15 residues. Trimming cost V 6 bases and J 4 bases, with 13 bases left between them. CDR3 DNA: TGTGCCAGCAGACCCACTACAGCCGGGGCCAACGTCCTGACTTTC. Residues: CASRPTTAGANVLTF.

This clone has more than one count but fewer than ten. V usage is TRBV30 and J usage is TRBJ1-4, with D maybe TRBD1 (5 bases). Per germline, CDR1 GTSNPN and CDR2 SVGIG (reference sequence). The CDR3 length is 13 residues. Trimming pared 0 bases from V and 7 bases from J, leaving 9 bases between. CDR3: CAWSVREREKLFF. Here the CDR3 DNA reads TGTGCCTGGAGTGTCAGGGAGCGTGAAAAACTGTTTTTT.

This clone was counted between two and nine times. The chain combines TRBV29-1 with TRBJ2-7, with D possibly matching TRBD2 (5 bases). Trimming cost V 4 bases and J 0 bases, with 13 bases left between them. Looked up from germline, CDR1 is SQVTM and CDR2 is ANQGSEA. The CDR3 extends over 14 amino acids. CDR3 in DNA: TGCAGCGTTGTGGGCGCGGGTGGCTCCTACGAGCAGTACTTC. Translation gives CSVVGAGGSYEQYF.

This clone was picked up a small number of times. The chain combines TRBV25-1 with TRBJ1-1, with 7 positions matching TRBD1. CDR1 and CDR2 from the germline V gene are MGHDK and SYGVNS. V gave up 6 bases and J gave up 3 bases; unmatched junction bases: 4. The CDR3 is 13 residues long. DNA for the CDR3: TGTGCCAGCAGCTTAACAGGGGACACTGAAGCTTTCTTT. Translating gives CASSLTGDTEAFF.